Each of the 12 T cell receptor beta chains below was sequenced from the same sample in a study of blood T cell repertoires in COVID-19. Data came from immunoSEQ multiplex PCR; TCRdb stores just in-frame clones and leaves some out. Of some 250,000 clones in the sample, 86% were seen once. The sequencing input was peripheral blood. The receptors were gathered from a man aged 25 to 40 who had recovered from COVID-19.

The gene calls are TRBV11-3 and TRBJ2-5; D might be TRBD2 (5 bases). This CDR3 has 13 amino acids. V lost 3 bases, J lost 5 bases, and 10 bases lay in between. Germline V gene data show CDR1 as SGHNT and CDR2 as YENEEA. The CDR3 sequence: CASSFRGGETQYF. CDR3 sequence (DNA): TGTGCCAGCAGCTTCCGGGGTGGGGAGACCCAGTACTTC.

This clone was detected once. J is TRBJ2-3 and V is TRBV7-6; D may be TRBD2 (7 bases). CDR1 and CDR2 (germline): SGHVS, FNYEAQ. CDR3 size: 19 residues. V lost 3 bases to trimming and J lost 4 bases, with 26 bases between them. In DNA form, the CDR3 reads TGTGCCAGCAGCTTGAAAGTATTAGTGGGCGGGGGCCCAGCAGATACGCAGTATTTT. Amino acids: CASSLKVLVGGGPADTQYF.

In its sample, this clone was seen a few times. V is TRBV7-9 and J is TRBJ2-1; TRBD1 might be the D (5 bases). The V gene's germline CDR1 is SEHNR and CDR2 FQNEAQ (reference sequence). The V gene lost 2 bases and the J gene lost 8 bases, with 10 bases spanning the gap. The CDR3 has 13 residues. CDR3 residues: CASSLRGVYEQFF. In nucleotides, the CDR3 is TGTGCCAGCAGCTTAAGGGGCGTCTATGAGCAGTTCTTC.

The rearrangement uses TRBV10-3 and TRBJ1-5; 7 bases match TRBD1. The CDR3 has 12 amino acids. CDR1 ENHRY and CDR2 SYGVKD come from the germline V gene. With 10 bases clipped from V and 6 bases from J, the junction kept 6 bases outside the gene matches. Written as DNA, the CDR3 is TGTGCCACCCGAGGGGGCAGTCAGCCCCAGCATTTT. Residues: CATRGGSQPQHF.

This clone was counted once. The V and J genes are TRBV5-1 and TRBJ2-3, with 12 bases matching TRBD2. With V trimmed by 1 base and J by 3 bases, 3 bases remained unmatched. CDR1 SGHRS and CDR2 YFSETQ come from the germline V gene. This CDR3 contains 16 residues. CDR3 residues: CASSLTGTSGTDTQYF. In DNA form, the CDR3 reads TGCGCCAGCAGCTTGACCGGGACTAGCGGGACAGATACGCAGTATTTT.

The genes are TRBV6-1 and TRBJ1-2; 10 positions agree with TRBD1. CDR3 length: 13 amino acids. V was pared by 3 bases and J by 10 bases, with 5 bases of the junction left unmatched. The germline gives CDR1 MNHNS, CDR2 SASEGT. Written as DNA, the CDR3 is TGTGCCAGCAGTGACCGGGACAGGGGTTACTACACCTTC. This translates into CASSDRDRGYYTF.

The genes are TRBV3-1 (or the pseudogene TRBV3-2) and TRBJ2-7; perhaps TRBD2 as D (6 bases). The germline V and J ends were trimmed by 9 bases and 6 bases, with 12 bases remaining between them. CDR3 length: 11 residues. Germline V gene sequence: CDR1 LGHDT, CDR2 YNNKEL (reference sequence). CDR3 amino acids: CARSQGGEQYF. The CDR3, as DNA: TGTGCCAGGAGTCAGGGAGGCGAGCAGTACTTC.

This clone was detected a few times. This chain uses TRBV6-6 with TRBJ1-2; no clear D gene. Trimming took off 5 bases at V and 6 bases at J, with 25 bases between the two ends. CDR3 length: 17 amino acids. Germline loops: CDR1 MNHNY, CDR2 SVGAGI (reference sequence). CDR3 residues: CASSPFGVSISVDGYTF. The DNA of the CDR3 is TGTGCCAGCAGTCCCTTCGGGGTTTCGATTTCAGTAGATGGCTACACCTTC.

The V and J genes are TRBV9 and TRBJ2-1; 8 positions agree with TRBD2. This CDR3 is 16 amino acids long. The V segment lost 3 bases and the J segment 8 bases; nucleotides outside the gene matches: 13. Germline CDR1 SGDLS, CDR2 YYNGEE. The CDR3 DNA sequence: TGTGCCAGCAGCGCTGACGGGGGGGCGTTCCCCGATGAGCAGTTCTTC. This encodes CASSADGGAFPDEQFF.

The rearrangement joins TRBV12-1 to TRBJ2-2; TRBD1 is the table's D call, not checked against the DNA. TRBV12-1 has pseudogene status. The CDR3 consists of 15 residues. CDR3 sequence: CASSFWTVNTGELFF. The DNA of the CDR3 is TGTGCCAGCAGCTTTTGGACAGTAAACACCGGGGAGCTGTTTTTT.

A single count supports this clone. The chain employs TRBV18 and TRBJ2-7, with D maybe TRBD1 (5 bases). V was cut by 2 bases and J by 3 bases, with 14 bases left in between. The CDR3 contains 15 residues. Germline CDR1 is KGHSH and CDR2 is LQKENI. The CDR3 here is CASSPSPTGGYEQYF. Here the CDR3 DNA reads TGTGCCAGCTCACCATCACCAACAGGTGGCTACGAGCAGTACTTC.

This chain joins TRBV4-1 and TRBJ1-6; D may be TRBD1 (6 bases). The CDR3 is 16 amino acids. V was shortened by 4 bases and J by 7 bases, with 17 bases between the two germline ends. Per germline, CDR1 MGHRA and CDR2 YSYEKL. The CDR3 loop reads CASSLGGHGLNSPLHF. As DNA, the CDR3 is TGCGCCAGCAGCCTGGGGGGGCACGGACTAAATTCACCCCTCCACTTT.